What follows describes a single T cell receptor (beta chain). Antigen unknown. With no exception, relapse followed autologous stem cell transplantation in all patients, and brentuximab vedotin exposure varied. Researchers used magnetic negative selection to pull out pure CD4+ T cells from thawed PBMCs. Using immunoSEQ multiplex PCR, the repertoire was profiled, and TCRdb retains in-frame clones only, with some absent. The data show about 16,000 clones, about 85% seen once. The data were taken from a study of PD-1 blockade in classical Hodgkin lymphoma. Study information: Nivolumab dosing for patients was 3 mg/kg, administered intravenously every 2 weeks. General observations from the study: Baseline diversity in complete responders resembled that of newly diagnosed patients. Diversity in CD4+ TCRs, unlike that measured in CD8+ TCRs, had risen significantly by C4D1. No one has yet defined what causes the repertoire differences, which may be disease activity or prior therapy.

Trimming removed 5 bases at V and 9 bases at J, with 15 bases between. The germline CDR1 and CDR2 sequences are SGHRS and YFSETQ. CDR3 length equals 13 residues. V is TRBV5-1 and J is TRBJ2-4, with no clear D. The sequencing used CD4+ T cells from blood, collected at baseline. This sequence was found in a human donor with classical Hodgkin lymphoma. DNA of the CDR3: TGCGCCAGCAGTTTCGACGAGACGTTCATTCAGTACTTC. Translation: CASSFDETFIQYF.